This T cell receptor (beta chain) was found in a study of CD4+ T cells in melanoma. The study's findings and limits: A reported correlation linked neoantigen-specific CD4+ T cells to CD8+, macrophage and B cell function. Neoantigen-specific CD4+ T cells in melanoma reportedly had diverse differentiation states.

Libraries were prepared by immunoSEQ multiplex PCR; TCRdb keeps only in-frame clonotypes and omits some of them. The sample has roughly 110,000 clones; over 80% are singletons. As concerns this clone: The antigen is not known.

CDR1 is MNHNY and CDR2 is SVGAGI in the germline V gene (reference sequence). The CDR3 loop spans 16 amino acids. V shed 2 bases, J shed 4 bases, and the junction held 8 bases outside the gene matches. The chain couples TRBV6-6 to TRBJ1-2; TRBD1 aligns across 9 bases. This TCR derives from a human donor with melanoma. The sequencing input was peripheral blood. CDR3 DNA sequence: TGTGCCAGCAGTTACCCTAGGGACAGGGAAATCTATGGCTACACCTTC. Translating gives CASSYPRDREIYGYTF.